Below are 25 T cell receptor beta chains sequenced from a single sample in a study of vaccination and CD4 T cells after COVID-19. Sequencing of the DNA from cultured CD4+ T cells was carried out with the Oncomine TCR Beta short-read assay. In TCRdb, the PCR reads were re-called with MiXCR into one record per CDR3 protein. The sample contains 18,000 or so distinct CDR3 sequences, around 50% of which appear only once. As to treatment: approximately 9-day PBMC culture with coronavirus spike peptide pools or control peptides (ViraFEST assay). These TCRs' antigens remain unknown. Here the sequenced sample was CD4+ T cells from blood, cultured in vitro, taken before SARS-CoV-2 vaccination. The receptors derive from a human donor who had recovered from COVID-19.

The chain is built from TRBV19 and TRBJ2-2; weak D call: TRBD2 (5 bases). This CDR3 is built from 12 residues. In germline, CDR1 is LNHDA, CDR2 SQIVND (reference sequence). V shed 3 bases and J shed 8 bases, with 7 bases lying between them. The CDR3 reads CASSIWEGELFF. The CDR3 DNA is TGTGCCAGTAGTATCTGGGAGGGGGAGCTGTTTTTT.

The chain employs TRBV6-1 and TRBJ2-5; 8 nucleotides match TRBD2. The J segment lost 0 bases and the V segment lost 6 bases, leaving 9 bases of the junction unmatched. The CDR3 totals 16 residues. CDR1 is MNHNS and CDR2 is SASEGT in the germline V gene. Written as DNA, the CDR3 is TGTGCCAGCAGGGGGCACGGCGGGGGGTACCAAGAGACCCAGTACTTC. It codes for CASRGHGGGYQETQYF.

The chain has TRBV19 and TRBJ2-1, with 9 bases matching TRBD2. The CDR3 is made up of 14 amino acids. Germline V gene sequence: CDR1 LNHDA, CDR2 SQIVND (reference sequence). V dropped 4 bases and J dropped 6; count of bases not matched to a gene: 4. The CDR3 region is CASSNLAGTNEQFF. The CDR3, as DNA: TGTGCCAGTAGTAATCTAGCGGGGACCAATGAGCAGTTCTTC.

The chain recombines TRBV6-2 or TRBV6-3 with TRBJ2-2; no firm D call. V was cut by 4 bases and J by 8 bases, with 11 bases left in between. Germline CDR1 is MNHEY and CDR2 is SVGEGT. The CDR3 runs 13 residues. CDR3 in DNA: TGTGCCAGCAGTTCCAATCGGGCGGGGGAGCTGTTTTTT. It translates to CASSSNRAGELFF.

This chain links TRBV3-1 with TRBJ1-2; unclear D gene. Germline CDR1 LGHDT, CDR2 YNNKEL (reference sequence). The CDR3 spans 12 residues. Between the trimmed V and J ends, which lost 2 bases and 4 bases, there was a span of 5 bases. The CDR3 reads CASSQRTYGYTF. The CDR3 coding sequence is TGTGCCAGCAGCCAACGGACCTATGGCTACACCTTC.

V is TRBV5-4 and J is TRBJ2-4; 7 bases line up with TRBD2. Trimming took 0 bases from V and 7 from J; bases not matched to a gene: 4. The CDR3 totals 14 residues. Germline V gene lookup returns CDR1 SGHNT and CDR2 YYREEE (reference sequence). The CDR3 protein is CASSLAGGTNIQYF. For the CDR3, the DNA is TGTGCCAGCAGCTTGGCCGGGGGGACGAACATTCAGTACTTC.

In regard to this clonotype: Given the absence of the conserved phenylalanine or tryptophan at the CDR3 end, a read error is likely. The gene calls are TRBV6-1 and TRBJ2-7, with 8 bases that match TRBD2. V trimming: 2 bases; J trimming: 2 bases; junction bases outside the gene matches: 5. Germline CDR1 reads MNHNS; CDR2 reads SASEGT. The CDR3 extends over 15 amino acids. CDR3 protein: CASSEQAGEAYEQYY. The CDR3 DNA sequence: TGTGCCAGCAGTGAACAAGCGGGGGAGGCCTACGAGCAGTACTAC.

The V gene is TRBV15, the J gene TRBJ2-1; no definite D call. The CDR3 has 12 residues. Germline V gene lookup returns CDR1 LNHNV and CDR2 YYDKDF (reference sequence). V lost 3 bases and J 8 bases, leaving 8 bases between the germline ends. The CDR3 nucleotides read TGTGCCACCAGCAGGTTCCCGGATGAGCAGTTCTTC. It translates to CATSRFPDEQFF.

The chain links TRBV7-6 to TRBJ2-2; a weak D match, TRBD1 (5 bases). The CDR3 contains 17 residues. Germline assignment: CDR1 SGHVS and CDR2 FNYEAQ. The germline V and J ends were trimmed by 5 bases and 0 bases, with 16 bases remaining between them. The CDR3 spells CASSLTPRETNTGELFF. CDR3 sequence (DNA): TGTGCCAGCAGCCTCACACCCAGGGAAACGAACACCGGGGAGCTGTTTTTT.

The sample holds a few counts of this clonotype. V and J are TRBV20-1 and TRBJ1-2, with D possibly being TRBD1 (5 bases). The V end lost 1 base, the J end lost 0 bases, and 15 bases lay between the germline ends. There are 16 residues in the CDR3. Germline assignment: CDR1 DFQATT and CDR2 SNEGSKA (reference sequence). CDR3 sequence (DNA): TGCAGTGCTAGAGCTTCTGGGGCGGTGACTAACTATGGCTACACCTTC. Its translation is CSARASGAVTNYGYTF.

This clonotype was detected a few times. The V gene is TRBV20-1, the J gene TRBJ2-7; TRBD2 matches at 10 bases. The V and J ends lost 5 bases and 4 bases, in that order; junction bases with no gene match: 11. There are 15 residues in the CDR3. In germline, CDR1 is DFQATT, CDR2 SNEGSKA (reference sequence). The CDR3: CSARRSPSGSYEQYF. The CDR3 DNA reads as TGCAGTGCTCGAAGGTCGCCTAGCGGGAGTTACGAGCAGTACTTC.

CDR3 amino acids: CSALESFKGNEQFF. The CDR3, as DNA: TGCAGTGCCTTAGAGTCCTTCAAGGGCAATGAGCAGTTCTTC. The V and J genes are TRBV20-1 and TRBJ2-1; D gene ambiguous. Germline CDR1 DFQATT, CDR2 SNEGSKA (reference sequence). The CDR3 runs to 14 residues. V was trimmed by 6 bases and J by 6 bases, leaving 18 bases between them.

J is TRBJ2-6 and V is TRBV20-1, with D unclear. Germline V gene lookup returns CDR1 DFQATT and CDR2 SNEGSKA (reference sequence). This CDR3 contains 13 residues. The ends were cut back, 4 bases at V and 0 bases at J, with 4 bases in the middle. The CDR3, as DNA: TGCAGTGCTACTAGCTCTGGGGCCAACGTCCTGACTTTC. Translation gives CSATSSGANVLTF.

The V and J genes are TRBV20-1 and TRBJ2-5; D may be TRBD2 (6 bases). This CDR3 spans 17 amino acids. Looked up from germline, CDR1 is DFQATT and CDR2 is SNEGSKA (reference sequence). Trimming took 1 base from V and 5 from J, leaving 23 bases between them. This chain's CDR3 is CSARAFGRGGLGETQYF. As DNA, the CDR3 is TGCAGTGCTAGAGCTTTCGGGAGAGGTGGTTTGGGGGAGACCCAGTACTTC.

This clonotype was counted only a few times. The V and J genes are TRBV5-1 and TRBJ2-5; TRBD1 aligns across 7 bases. CDR3 length equals 15 residues. Germline CDR1 reads SGHRS; CDR2 reads YFSETQ. The V segment lost 7 bases and the J segment 5 bases; nucleotides outside the gene matches: 14. Here the CDR3 reads CASANPTGYAETQYF. The CDR3 DNA reads TGCGCCAGCGCCAACCCGACAGGGTACGCGGAGACCCAGTACTTC.

CDR3 coding DNA: TGTGCCAGCCGCGAACCGGCGCGTTCCTACGAGCAGTACTTC. Encoded protein: CASREPARSYEQYF. The chain is built from TRBV6-2 or TRBV6-3 and TRBJ2-7; D uncertain. This CDR3 comprises 14 residues. Germline loops: CDR1 MNHEY, CDR2 SVGEGT. Trimming took 8 bases from V and 1 from J, leaving 15 bases between them.

This clonotype turned up a few times. V is TRBV20-1 and J is TRBJ2-7; the match to TRBD2 covers 8 bases. This CDR3 has 13 amino acids. J was trimmed by 1 base and V by 4 bases; bases with no gene match: 3. CDR1 and CDR2 (germline): DFQATT, SNEGSKA (reference sequence). This chain's CDR3 is CSATGGRSYEQYF. The CDR3 nucleotides are TGCAGTGCTACAGGCGGGAGGTCCTACGAGCAGTACTTC.

The chain has TRBV12-3 or TRBV12-4 and TRBJ1-1; possibly TRBD1 for D (6 bases). V lost 3 bases to trimming and J lost 5 bases, with 13 bases between them. The CDR3 runs 14 residues. The CDR3 DNA is TGTGCCAGCAGTTTGTGGCAGGGGTGGACTGAAGCTTTCTTT. Protein sequence: CASSLWQGWTEAFF.

The rearrangement joins TRBV2 to TRBJ1-5; 7 nucleotides agree with TRBD1. Unmatched junction bases numbered 4, after V lost 7 bases and J lost 1 base. The CDR3 length is 14 residues. Germline values: CDR1 SNHLY, CDR2 FYNNEI. The CDR3 region has the DNA TGTGCCAGCACCACGACAGGGAGCAATCAGCCCCAGCATTTT. Translating gives CASTTTGSNQPQHF. The full variable domain, with the rest looked up from reference TRBV2 and TRBJ1-5, is EPEVTQTPSHQVTQMGQEVILRCVPISNHLYFYWYRQILGQKVEFLVSFYNNEISEKSEIFDDQFSVERPDGSNFTLKIRSTKLEDSAMYFCASTTTGSNQPQHFGDGTRLSIL.

By share, this clonotype ranks as large. The V gene is TRBV19, the J gene TRBJ2-7; TRBD2 aligns across 9 bases. V gave up 3 bases and J gave up 2 bases; unmatched junction bases: 2. The CDR3 has 14 amino acids. Germline V gives CDR1 LNHDA, CDR2 SQIVND (reference sequence). The CDR3 loop is CASSIGGRAYEQYF. The CDR3 DNA reads as TGTGCCAGTAGTATCGGCGGGAGGGCCTACGAGCAGTACTTC.

The chain carries TRBV30 and TRBJ1-5, with D tentatively TRBD1 (5 bases). The germline CDR1 and CDR2 sequences are GTSNPN and SVGIG (reference sequence). There are 14 residues in the CDR3. Trimming removed 2 bases at V and 3 bases at J, with 11 bases between. The CDR3 coding sequence is TGTGCCTGGAGTCCTAGACAGAACAATCAGCCCCAGCATTTT. As protein: CAWSPRQNNQPQHF.

The CDR3 spells CSVEVPPDTQYF. The CDR3 nucleotides are TGCAGCGTTGAAGTCCCCCCAGATACGCAGTATTTT. V is TRBV29-1 and J is TRBJ2-3; the D is unclear. The germline gives CDR1 SQVTM, CDR2 ANQGSEA. V was clipped by 1 base and J by 4 bases, with 6 bases between them. This CDR3 has 12 amino acids.

The rearrangement uses TRBV27 and TRBJ2-3; TRBD1 is a possible D gene (6 bases). V lost 6 bases and J lost 6, with 10 bases in between. The CDR3 is made up of 12 amino acids. Germline CDR1 is MNHEY and CDR2 is SMNVEV (reference sequence). This CDR3 is CASRSRGDTQYF. The DNA for the CDR3 is TGTGCCAGCAGATCGAGGGGGGATACGCAGTATTTT.

The chain combines TRBV6-1 with TRBJ2-7; D perhaps matches TRBD2 (6 bases). The CDR3 length is 15 residues. V was shortened by 6 bases and J by 0 bases, with 15 bases between the two germline ends. CDR1 and CDR2 from the germline V gene are MNHNS and SASEGT. The CDR3 sequence: CASRQPGLTSYEQYF. Written as DNA, the CDR3 is TGTGCCAGCAGACAACCGGGACTCACCTCCTACGAGCAGTACTTC.

This rearrangement joins TRBV27 to TRBJ2-7; 7 nucleotides agree with TRBD2. This CDR3 is 15 amino acids long. The V gene end was trimmed by 6 bases and the J gene end by 7 bases; junction bases not matched to a gene: 15. From germline, CDR1 is MNHEY and CDR2 SMNVEV (reference sequence). CDR3 sequence reads: CASSYAWGGSVEQYF. CDR3 bases: TGTGCCAGCAGCTACGCATGGGGCGGGAGCGTTGAGCAGTACTTC.